This T cell receptor (beta chain) was identified in a study of blood T cells in healthy people across ages. Primers used in a second PCR of roughly 6 to 11 cycles were a sample-barcoded 5' primer and a J-beta primer mix. TCRdb itself ran the 5' RACE reads through MiXCR, one entry per CDR3 protein. The table shows roughly 1.5 million distinct CDR3 sequences, with roughly 43% occurring only once. The V end lost 4 bases, the J end lost 14 bases, and 15 bases lay between the germline ends. The germline gives CDR1 SNHLY, CDR2 FYNNEI. The CDR3 loop spans 13 amino acids. The sequenced material came from blood. This sequence originates from a woman in her late teens or twenties in good health. The chain links TRBV2 to TRBJ2-6; D call uncertain. CDR3: CASSALTQQLLTF. The CDR3 nucleotides read TGTGCCAGCAGTGCTCTTACCCAGCAGCTCCTGACTTTC.